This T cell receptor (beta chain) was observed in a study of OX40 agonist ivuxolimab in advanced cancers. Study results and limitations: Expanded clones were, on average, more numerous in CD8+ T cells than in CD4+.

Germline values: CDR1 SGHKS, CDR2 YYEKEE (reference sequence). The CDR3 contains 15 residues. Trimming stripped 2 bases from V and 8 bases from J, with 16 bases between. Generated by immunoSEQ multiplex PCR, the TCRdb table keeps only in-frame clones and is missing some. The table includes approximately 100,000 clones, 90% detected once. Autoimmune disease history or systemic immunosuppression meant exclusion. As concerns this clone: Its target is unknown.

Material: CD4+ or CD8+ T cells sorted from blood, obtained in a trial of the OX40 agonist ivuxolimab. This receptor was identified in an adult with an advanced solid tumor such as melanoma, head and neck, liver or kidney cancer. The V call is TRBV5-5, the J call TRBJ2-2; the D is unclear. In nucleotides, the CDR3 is TGTGCCAGCAGCTTATGGGCCGACATGATGGGGGAGCTGTTTTTT. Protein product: CASSLWADMMGELFF. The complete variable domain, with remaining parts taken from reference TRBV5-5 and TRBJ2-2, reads DAGVTQSPTHLIKTRGQQVTLRCSPISGHKSVSWYQQVLGQGPQFIFQYYEKEERGRGNFPDRFSARQFPNYSSELNVNALLLGDSALYLCASSLWADMMGELFFGEGSRLTVL.